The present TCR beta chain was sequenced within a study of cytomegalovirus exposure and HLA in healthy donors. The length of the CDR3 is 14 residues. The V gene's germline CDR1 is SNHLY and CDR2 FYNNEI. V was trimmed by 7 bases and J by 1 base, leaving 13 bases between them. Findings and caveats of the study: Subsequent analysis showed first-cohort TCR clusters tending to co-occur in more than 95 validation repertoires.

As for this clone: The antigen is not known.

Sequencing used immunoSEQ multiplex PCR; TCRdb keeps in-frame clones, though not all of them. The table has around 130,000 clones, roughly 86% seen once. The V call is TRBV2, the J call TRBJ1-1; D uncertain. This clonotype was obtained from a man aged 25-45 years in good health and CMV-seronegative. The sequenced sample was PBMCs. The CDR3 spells CASNPRAENTEAFF. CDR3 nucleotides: TGTGCCAGCAATCCGAGGGCGGAGAACACTGAAGCTTTCTTT.